The rows below give T cell receptor beta chains drawn from one sample of a study of CD8+ T cells in alopecia areata. Libraries were prepared by immunoSEQ multiplex PCR; TCRdb keeps only in-frame clonotypes and omits some of them. This table has about 190,000 clones, around 60% appearing once. Specimen: CD4+ T cells sorted from blood, collected at approximately week 49, from a patient treated with tofacitinib. The source is a human donor with alopecia areata. CDR3s include the opening cysteine and the closing phenylalanine or tryptophan. The D gene is left open where the match is weak. Only part of the rows carry a size: once, few, many, or a class if the clone is expanded.

J gene	D gene	V gene	clone size	CDR3 protein	CDR3 DNA
TRBJ1-1	NA	TRBV14	few	CASSQDGGREAFF	TGTGCCAGCAGCCAAGATGGGGGACGTGAAGCTTTCTTT
TRBJ1-5	NA	TRBV2	few	CAHGGGAEGQPQHF	TGTGCTCACGGCGGGGGCGCGGAGGGCCAGCCCCAGCATTTT
TRBJ2-7	NA	TRBV6-5	few	CASSQDFSYEQYF	TGTGCCAGCAGTCAGGACTTCTCCTACGAGCAGTACTTC
TRBJ1-2	NA	TRBV29-1	NA	CSVVDIWTNYGYTF	TGCAGCGTTGTGGACATTTGGACTAACTATGGCTACACCTTC
TRBJ1-1	TRBD1	TRBV29-1	NA	CSVEEQGTTEAFF	TGCAGCGTTGAAGAACAGGGGACCACTGAAGCTTTCTTT
TRBJ2-7	TRBD2	TRBV29-1	NA	CSVWGGNEQYF	TGCAGCGTTTGGGGGGGGAACGAGCAGTACTTC
TRBJ1-1	NA	TRBV30	NA	CAWSPHLADTEAFF	TGTGCCTGGAGTCCCCATCTTGCGGACACTGAAGCTTTCTTT
TRBJ2-3	NA	TRBV7-2	NA	CASSPDVSTDTQYF	TGTGCCAGCAGCCCTGACGTTAGCACAGATACGCAGTATTTT
TRBJ1-2	NA	TRBV29-1	NA	CSVRPGYTF	TGCAGCGTACGACCTGGCTACACCTTC
TRBJ2-5	TRBD1	TRBV4-3	NA	CASSQDPTGPEETQYF	TGCGCCAGCAGCCAAGATCCGACAGGGCCTGAAGAGACCCAGTACTTC
TRBJ1-1	NA	TRBV29-1	NA	CSVVVTQNTEAFF	TGCAGCGTTGTAGTGACACAGAACACTGAAGCTTTCTTT
TRBJ1-5	NA	TRBV7-2	NA	CASSLGGRGSNQPQHF	TGTGCCAGCAGCTTAGGAGGGAGGGGAAGCAATCAGCCCCAGCATTTT
TRBJ1-6	TRBD1	TRBV5-1	NA	CASSLAGQGQRWNSPLHF	TGCGCCAGCAGCTTGGCCGGACAGGGCCAACGGTGGAATTCACCCCTCCACTTT
TRBJ2-7	NA	TRBV6-1	NA	CASSEVVIPHEQYF	TGTGCCAGCAGTGAAGTCGTGATCCCCCACGAGCAGTACTTC
TRBJ2-1	NA	TRBV7-9	NA	CASSVSTREQFF	TGTGCCAGCAGCGTCAGTACACGTGAGCAGTTCTTC
TRBJ2-7	NA	TRBV5-6	NA	CASSSTVLTIYEQYF	TGTGCCAGCAGCTCCACGGTCCTTACAATATACGAGCAGTACTTC
TRBJ2-7	NA	TRBV2	NA	CASRDVSYEQYF	TGTGCCAGCAGGGACGTCTCCTACGAGCAGTACTTC
TRBJ1-1	NA	TRBV9	NA	CASSVGAGDTEAFF	TGTGCCAGCAGCGTTGGGGCAGGGGATACTGAAGCTTTCTTT
TRBJ1-2	NA	TRBV4-1	NA	CASSQEGHYGYTF	TGCGCCAGCAGCCAAGAGGGACACTATGGCTACACCTTC
TRBJ1-2	NA	TRBV30	NA	CAWSGDTVNYGYTF	TGTGCCTGGTCGGGGGACACTGTAAACTATGGCTACACCTTC
TRBJ2-5	TRBD2	TRBV28	NA	CASRLLAGMETQYF	TGTGCCAGCAGGTTACTAGCGGGGATGGAGACCCAGTACTTC
TRBJ2-5	NA	TRBV29-1	few	CSVESQEGTQYF	TGCAGCGTTGAAAGCCAAGAAGGGACCCAGTACTTC
TRBJ2-2	NA	TRBV30	NA	CAWSPKGPIGELFF	TGTGCCTGGTCCCCCAAGGGGCCCATCGGGGAGCTGTTTTTT
TRBJ2-2	NA	TRBV29-1	NA	CSVEGTNTGELFF	TGCAGCGTCGAGGGGACGAACACCGGGGAGCTGTTTTTT
TRBJ1-2	NA	TRBV19	few	CASTDRTTSYGYTF	TGTGCCAGTACAGACAGGACAACTTCCTATGGCTACACCTTC